These T cell receptor beta chains were read from a single sample in a study of PD-L1 blockade in urothelial cancer. The protocol was immunoSEQ multiplex PCR, while the TCRdb copy is restricted to in-frame clones and leaves out a portion. The sample lists 80,000 to 100,000 clones, 82% occurring once. The sequencing here drew on PBMCs, taken around atezolizumab (anti-PD-L1) treatment. The receptor set was obtained from a man in his 70s with urothelial cancer. CDR3s include the opening cysteine and the closing phenylalanine or tryptophan. A D gene is named only where the DNA matches it firmly. Only some rows state a clone size, as once, few, many or a class for expanded clones.

v_call,d_call,clone_size,j_call,cdr3_nt,cdr3_aa
TRBV6-1,.,.,TRBJ2-7,TGTGCCAGCAGTGAATCCGTTATCTACGAGCAGTACTTC,CASSESVIYEQYF
TRBV27,TRBD2,.,TRBJ2-5,TGTGCCAGCAGTCTTAGCGGGGGAACGATCCGGGAGACCCAGTACTTC,CASSLSGGTIRETQYF
TRBV27,TRBD1,.,TRBJ2-2,TGTGCCAGCAGTTTAAATCAGGGGGCCGTGTTCACCGGGGAGCTGTTTTTT,CASSLNQGAVFTGELFF
TRBV2,.,.,TRBJ2-3,TGTGCCAGCAGTGAAATGGCCAGCACAGATACGCAGTATTTT,CASSEMASTDTQYF
TRBV5-4,TRBD1,.,TRBJ1-2,TGTGCCAGCAGCGCAGGGGGGAACTATGGCTACACCTTC,CASSAGGNYGYTF
TRBV29-1,.,.,TRBJ2-5,TGCAGCGCCCGAAGTGCTAGACGACTTGAGACCCAGTACTTC,CSARSARRLETQYF
TRBV7-9,.,.,TRBJ2-5,TGTGCCAGCAGCCCCGGGGTCTTAAAGACCCAGTACTTC,CASSPGVLKTQYF
TRBV5-5,.,few,TRBJ1-1,TGTGCCAGCAGCTTGGGGGGCCCTGAAGCTTTCTTT,CASSLGGPEAFF
TRBV7-8,.,few,TRBJ2-1,TGTGCCAGCAGCTTAGAGTTGCGGTACTACAATGAGCAGTTCTTC,CASSLELRYYNEQFF
TRBV5-1,.,.,TRBJ1-3,TGCGCCAGCAGCTTGGCGGGTTTTGGAAACACCATATATTTT,CASSLAGFGNTIYF
TRBV2,.,.,TRBJ1-5,TGTGCCAGCAGTTTAGCCAAAGGCGGTCAGCCCCAGCATTTT,CASSLAKGGQPQHF
TRBV5-1,.,once,TRBJ1-1,TGCGCCAGCAGCTTGGCCACGTCAACATTGAACACTGAAGCTTTCTTT,CASSLATSTLNTEAFF
TRBV7-3,TRBD2,.,TRBJ2-3,TGTGCCAGCAGCTCCGGGGGGGATACGCAGTATTTT,CASSSGGDTQYF
TRBV7-9,TRBD2,.,TRBJ2-3,TGTGCCAGCAGCTCCCCTCCTAGGACTAGCGGGGGACATACGCAGTATTTT,CASSSPPRTSGGHTQYF
TRBV11-3,TRBD2,.,TRBJ2-5,TGTGCCAGCAGCAGATCGGGGGGAGAGACCCAGTACTTC,CASSRSGGETQYF
TRBV25-1,.,.,TRBJ1-1,TGTGCCAGCAGTGAATGGGGCAGCTACACTGAAGCTTTCTTT,CASSEWGSYTEAFF
TRBV4-1,TRBD2,.,TRBJ2-3,TGCGCCAGCAAAGAGAGTAGCGGGGGGGCGGAAGATACGCAGTATTTT,CASKESSGGAEDTQYF
TRBV2,.,few,TRBJ2-7,TGTGCCAGCAGTGATCTAGCAGGATCCTACGAGCAGTACTTC,CASSDLAGSYEQYF
TRBV27,TRBD2,.,TRBJ2-5,TGTGCCAGCAGTTTATGGGCTAGCGGGAGGATGGGGACCCAGTACTTC,CASSLWASGRMGTQYF
TRBV19,.,.,TRBJ1-6,TGTGCCAGCGGAGACAGGCTACACTCCTATAATTCACCCCTCCACTTT,CASGDRLHSYNSPLHF
TRBV2,TRBD2,.,TRBJ2-7,TGTGCCAGCAGTGCGGTCGCGGGGGGGGGCAGGGACTTC,CASSAVAGGGRDF
TRBV19,.,.,TRBJ1-5,TGTGCCAGTAGTCCCCGCGGAGGCGGCAATCAGCCCCAGCATTTT,CASSPRGGGNQPQHF